Presented here are 10 T cell receptor beta chains from one specimen sequenced in a study of T cell responses to AZD1222 COVID-19 vaccine. Libraries were prepared by immunoSEQ multiplex PCR; TCRdb keeps only in-frame clonotypes and omits some of them. The sample has about 85,000 clones; about 90% are singletons. The sample was peripheral blood, taken on day 0 of AZD1222 vaccination. The receptor set was obtained from an adult in good health.

The V call is TRBV19, the J call TRBJ2-3; 14 positions match TRBD2. In germline, CDR1 is LNHDA, CDR2 SQIVND (reference sequence). This CDR3 contains 16 residues. V trimming: 3 bases; J trimming: 6 bases; junction bases outside the gene matches: 5. The CDR3 is CASSIRTSGRYDTQYF. CDR3 in DNA: TGTGCCAGTAGTATTAGGACTAGCGGGAGGTATGATACGCAGTATTTT. Together with reference TRBV19 and TRBJ2-3, the CDR3 gives the full variable domain: DGGITQSPKYLFRKEGQNVTLSCEQNLNHDAMYWYRQDPGQGLRLIYYSQIVNDFQKGDIAEGYSVSREKKESFPLTVTSAQKNPTAFYLCASSIRTSGRYDTQYFGPGTRLTVL.

V is TRBV4-3 and J is TRBJ2-7; 10 bases are a match to TRBD1. The V and J ends lost 1 base and 5 bases, in that order; junction bases with no gene match: 5. Germline assignment: CDR1 LGHNA and CDR2 YSLEER. The CDR3 has 15 amino acids. The CDR3: CASSQADRGRNEQYF. The DNA of the CDR3 is TGCGCCAGCAGCCAAGCTGACAGGGGGCGGAACGAGCAGTACTTC.

The chain combines TRBV29-1 with TRBJ1-1; D gene uncertain. CDR3 length: 14 residues. The germline CDR1 and CDR2 sequences are SQVTM and ANQGSEA. The ends were cut back, 4 bases at V and 2 bases at J, with 14 bases in the middle. CDR3 DNA sequence: TGCAGCGTTGCGTGGGTCCTGAAAAACACTGAAGCTTTCTTT. Amino acids: CSVAWVLKNTEAFF.

V gene TRBV15 combines with J gene TRBJ2-7; D gene uncertain. V was clipped by 1 base and J by 7 bases, with 14 bases between them. CDR1 LNHNV and CDR2 YYDKDF come from the germline V gene (reference sequence). There are 14 residues in the CDR3. CDR3 nucleotides: TGTGCCACCAGCAGAGGGGCCCCTTGGGGAGAGCAGTACTTC. Translated, it gives CATSRGAPWGEQYF.

V and J are TRBV6-2 or TRBV6-3 and TRBJ1-6; D gene ambiguous. CDR1 MNHEY and CDR2 SVGEGT come from the germline V gene. The length of the CDR3 is 12 residues. Trimming left V 2 bases short and J 10 bases short, with 6 bases between. The CDR3 region has the DNA TGTGCCAGCAGTTACGGACGCTCACCCCTCCACTTT. It encodes CASSYGRSPLHF.

The rearrangement joins TRBV7-2 to TRBJ1-1, with D possibly being TRBD1 (6 bases). In germline, CDR1 is SGHTA, CDR2 FQGNSA. The CDR3 is 14 amino acids. The germline V and J ends were trimmed by 1 base and 5 bases, with 11 bases remaining between them. For the CDR3, the DNA is TGTGCCAGCAGCTTAGGGCAGGGGAGGACTGAAGCTTTCTTT. It is translated as CASSLGQGRTEAFF.

The chain combines TRBV14 with TRBJ2-1; D ambiguous. CDR1 and CDR2 (germline): SGHDN, FVKESK. This CDR3 is 14 amino acids long. V lost 4 bases to trimming and J lost 8 bases, with 15 bases between them. The CDR3 DNA is TGTGCCAGCAGCCCCCGAAGGGATCGGGATGAGCAGTTCTTC. Its protein product is CASSPRRDRDEQFF.

V usage is TRBV5-1 and J usage is TRBJ2-7, with D unresolved. Trimming took off 0 bases at V and 0 bases at J, with 10 bases between the two ends. The CDR3 sequence is 15 residues long. In germline, CDR1 is SGHRS, CDR2 YFSETQ. The CDR3 loop reads CASSLGDIRSYEQYF. Written as DNA, the CDR3 is TGCGCCAGCAGCTTGGGTGACATCCGCTCCTACGAGCAGTACTTC.

This sequence joins TRBV30 and TRBJ2-2, with 8 positions matching TRBD1. The CDR3 sequence is 19 residues long. Trimming at V came to 3 bases and at J to 0 bases, leaving 15 bases not matched to a gene. Per the germline V gene, CDR1 is GTSNPN and CDR2 is SVGIG (reference sequence). CDR3 nucleotide sequence: TGTGCCTGGAGCCCCTATGGGGACAGGTTTTTCGCGAACACCGGGGAGCTGTTTTTT. Protein product: CAWSPYGDRFFANTGELFF.

The V call is TRBV7-2, the J call TRBJ1-3; no firm D call. This CDR3 has 15 amino acids. Germline V gene data show CDR1 as SGHTA and CDR2 as FQGNSA. Trimming cost V 0 bases and J 0 bases, with 6 bases left between them. The CDR3 nucleotides read TGTGCCAGCAGCTTAGCGGTCTTCTCTGGAAACACCATATATTTT. This encodes CASSLAVFSGNTIYF.